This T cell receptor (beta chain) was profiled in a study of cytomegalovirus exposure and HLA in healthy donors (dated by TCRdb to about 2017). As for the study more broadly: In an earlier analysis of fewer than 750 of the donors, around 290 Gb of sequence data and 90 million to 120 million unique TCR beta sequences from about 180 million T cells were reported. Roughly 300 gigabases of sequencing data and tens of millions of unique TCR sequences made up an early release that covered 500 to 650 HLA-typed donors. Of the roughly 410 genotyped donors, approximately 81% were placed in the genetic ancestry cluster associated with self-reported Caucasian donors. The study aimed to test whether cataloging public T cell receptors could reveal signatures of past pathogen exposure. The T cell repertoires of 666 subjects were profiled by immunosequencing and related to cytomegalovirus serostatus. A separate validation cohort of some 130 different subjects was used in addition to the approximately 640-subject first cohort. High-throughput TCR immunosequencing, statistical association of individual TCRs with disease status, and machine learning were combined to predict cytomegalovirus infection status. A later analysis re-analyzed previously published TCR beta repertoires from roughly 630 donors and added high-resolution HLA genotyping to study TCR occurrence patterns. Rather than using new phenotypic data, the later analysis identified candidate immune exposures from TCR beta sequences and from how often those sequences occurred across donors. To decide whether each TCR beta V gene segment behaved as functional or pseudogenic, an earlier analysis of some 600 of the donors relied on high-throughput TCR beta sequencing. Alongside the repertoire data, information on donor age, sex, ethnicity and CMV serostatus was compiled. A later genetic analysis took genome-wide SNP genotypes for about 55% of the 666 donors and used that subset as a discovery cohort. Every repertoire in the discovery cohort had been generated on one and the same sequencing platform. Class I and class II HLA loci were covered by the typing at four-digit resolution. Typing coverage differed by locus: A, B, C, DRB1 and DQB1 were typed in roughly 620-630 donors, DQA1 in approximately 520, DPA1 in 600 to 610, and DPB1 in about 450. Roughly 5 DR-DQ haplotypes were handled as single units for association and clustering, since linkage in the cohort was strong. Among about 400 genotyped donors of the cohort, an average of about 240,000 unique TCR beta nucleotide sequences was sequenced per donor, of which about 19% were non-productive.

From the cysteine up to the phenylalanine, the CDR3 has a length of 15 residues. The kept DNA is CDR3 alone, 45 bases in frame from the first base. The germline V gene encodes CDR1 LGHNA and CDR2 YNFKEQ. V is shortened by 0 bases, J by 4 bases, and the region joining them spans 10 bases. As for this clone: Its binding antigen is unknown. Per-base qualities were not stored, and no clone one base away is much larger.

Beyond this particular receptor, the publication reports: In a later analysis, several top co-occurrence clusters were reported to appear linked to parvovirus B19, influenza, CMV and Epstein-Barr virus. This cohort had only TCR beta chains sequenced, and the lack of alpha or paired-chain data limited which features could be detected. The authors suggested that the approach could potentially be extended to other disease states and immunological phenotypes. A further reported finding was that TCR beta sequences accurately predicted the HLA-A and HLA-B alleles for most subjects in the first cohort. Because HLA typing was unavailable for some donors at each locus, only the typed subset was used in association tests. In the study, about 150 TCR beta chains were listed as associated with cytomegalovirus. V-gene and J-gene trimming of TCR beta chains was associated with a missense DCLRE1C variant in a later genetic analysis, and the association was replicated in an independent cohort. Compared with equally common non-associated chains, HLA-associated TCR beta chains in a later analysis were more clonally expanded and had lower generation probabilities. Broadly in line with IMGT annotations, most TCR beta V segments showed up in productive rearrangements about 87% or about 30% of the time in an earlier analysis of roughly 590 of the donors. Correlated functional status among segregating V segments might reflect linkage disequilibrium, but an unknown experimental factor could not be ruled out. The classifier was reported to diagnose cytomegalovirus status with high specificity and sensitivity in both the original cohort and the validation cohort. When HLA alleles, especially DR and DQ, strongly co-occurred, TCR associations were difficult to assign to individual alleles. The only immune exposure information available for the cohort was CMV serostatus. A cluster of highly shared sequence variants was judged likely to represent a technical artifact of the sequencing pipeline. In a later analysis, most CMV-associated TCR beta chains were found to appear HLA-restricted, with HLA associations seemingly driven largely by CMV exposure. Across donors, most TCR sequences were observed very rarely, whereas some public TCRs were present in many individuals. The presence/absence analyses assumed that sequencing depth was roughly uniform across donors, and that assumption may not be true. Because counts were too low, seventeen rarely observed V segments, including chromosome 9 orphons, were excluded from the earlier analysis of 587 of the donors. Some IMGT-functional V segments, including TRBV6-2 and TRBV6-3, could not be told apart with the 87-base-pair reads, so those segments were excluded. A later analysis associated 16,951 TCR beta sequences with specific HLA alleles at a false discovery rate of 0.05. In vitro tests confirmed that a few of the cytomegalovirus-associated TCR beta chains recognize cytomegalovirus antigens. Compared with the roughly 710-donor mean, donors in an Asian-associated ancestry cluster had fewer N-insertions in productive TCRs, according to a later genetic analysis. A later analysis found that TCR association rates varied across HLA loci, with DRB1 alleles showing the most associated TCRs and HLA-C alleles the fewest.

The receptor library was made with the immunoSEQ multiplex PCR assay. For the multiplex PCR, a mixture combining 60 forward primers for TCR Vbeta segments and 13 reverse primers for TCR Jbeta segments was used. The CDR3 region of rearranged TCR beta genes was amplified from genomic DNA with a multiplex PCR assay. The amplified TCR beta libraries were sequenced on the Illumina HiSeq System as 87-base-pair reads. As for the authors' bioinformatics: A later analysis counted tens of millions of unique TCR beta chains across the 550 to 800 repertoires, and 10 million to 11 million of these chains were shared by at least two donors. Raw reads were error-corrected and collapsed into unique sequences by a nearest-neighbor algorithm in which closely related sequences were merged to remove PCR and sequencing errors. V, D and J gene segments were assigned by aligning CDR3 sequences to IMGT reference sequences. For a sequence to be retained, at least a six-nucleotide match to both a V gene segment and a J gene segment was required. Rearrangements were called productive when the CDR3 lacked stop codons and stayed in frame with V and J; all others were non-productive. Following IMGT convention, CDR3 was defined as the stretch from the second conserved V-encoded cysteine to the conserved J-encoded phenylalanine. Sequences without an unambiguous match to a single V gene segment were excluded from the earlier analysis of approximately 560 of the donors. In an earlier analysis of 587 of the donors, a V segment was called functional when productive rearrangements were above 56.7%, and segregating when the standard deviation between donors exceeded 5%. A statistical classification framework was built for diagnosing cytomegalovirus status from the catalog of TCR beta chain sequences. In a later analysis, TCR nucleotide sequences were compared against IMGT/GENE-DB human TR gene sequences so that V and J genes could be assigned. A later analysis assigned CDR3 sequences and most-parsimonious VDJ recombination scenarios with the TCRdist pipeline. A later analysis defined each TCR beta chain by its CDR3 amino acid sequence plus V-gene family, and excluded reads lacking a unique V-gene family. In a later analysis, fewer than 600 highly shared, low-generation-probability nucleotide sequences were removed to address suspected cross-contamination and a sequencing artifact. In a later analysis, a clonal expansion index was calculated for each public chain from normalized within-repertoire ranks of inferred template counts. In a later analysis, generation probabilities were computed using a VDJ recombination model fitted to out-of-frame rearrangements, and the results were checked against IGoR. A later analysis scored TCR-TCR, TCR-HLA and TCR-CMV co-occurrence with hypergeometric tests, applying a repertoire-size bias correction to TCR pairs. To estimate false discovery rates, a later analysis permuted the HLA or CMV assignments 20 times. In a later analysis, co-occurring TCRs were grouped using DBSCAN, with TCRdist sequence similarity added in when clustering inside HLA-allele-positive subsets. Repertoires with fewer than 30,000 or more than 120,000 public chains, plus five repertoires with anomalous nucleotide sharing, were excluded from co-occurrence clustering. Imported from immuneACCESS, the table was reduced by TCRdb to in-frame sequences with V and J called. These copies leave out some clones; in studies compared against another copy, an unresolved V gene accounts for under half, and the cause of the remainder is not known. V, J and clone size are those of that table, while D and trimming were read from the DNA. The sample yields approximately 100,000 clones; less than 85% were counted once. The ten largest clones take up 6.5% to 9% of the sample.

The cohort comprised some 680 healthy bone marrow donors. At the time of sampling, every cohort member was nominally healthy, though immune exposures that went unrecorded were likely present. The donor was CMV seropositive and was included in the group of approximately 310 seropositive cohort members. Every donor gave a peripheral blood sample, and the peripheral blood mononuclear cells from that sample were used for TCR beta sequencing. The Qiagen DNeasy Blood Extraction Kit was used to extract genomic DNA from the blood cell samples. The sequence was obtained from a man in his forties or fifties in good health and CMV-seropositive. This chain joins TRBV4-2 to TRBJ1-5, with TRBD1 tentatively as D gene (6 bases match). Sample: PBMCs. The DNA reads TGTGCCAGCAGCCAAGATTGGCAGGGGAATCAGCCCCAGCATTTT. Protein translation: CASSQDWQGNQPQHF.